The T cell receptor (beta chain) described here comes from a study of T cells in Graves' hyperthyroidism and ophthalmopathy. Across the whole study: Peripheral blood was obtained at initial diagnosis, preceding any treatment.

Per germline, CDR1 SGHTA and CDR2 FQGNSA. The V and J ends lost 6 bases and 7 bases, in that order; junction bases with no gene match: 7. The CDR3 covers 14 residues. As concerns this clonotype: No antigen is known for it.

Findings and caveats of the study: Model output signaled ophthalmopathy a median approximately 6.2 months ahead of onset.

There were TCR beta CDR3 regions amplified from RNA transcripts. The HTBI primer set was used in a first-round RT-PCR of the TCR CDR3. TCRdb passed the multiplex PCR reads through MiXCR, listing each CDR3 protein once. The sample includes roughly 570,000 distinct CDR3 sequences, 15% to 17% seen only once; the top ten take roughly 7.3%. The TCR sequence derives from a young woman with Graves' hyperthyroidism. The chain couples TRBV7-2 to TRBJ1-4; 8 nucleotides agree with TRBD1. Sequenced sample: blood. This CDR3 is CASSRQGAGEKLFF. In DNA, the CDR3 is TGTGCCAGCAGTCGGCAGGGGGCGGGTGAAAAACTGTTTTTT.